The present T cell receptor (beta chain) was sequenced within a study of cytomegalovirus exposure and HLA in healthy donors. Findings of the study overall: In a later analysis, common viral pathogens appeared linked to several of the most significant clusters.

Remarks on this clone: Antigen: not known.

PCR used 60 Vbeta primers and 13 Jbeta primers. TCRdb keeps only in-frame clones here, not all; method: immunoSEQ multiplex PCR. Among about 92,000 clones, 65% to 85% were seen once, and the ten largest hold about 1.2%. V lost 0 bases and J lost 5, with 16 bases in between. Germline CDR1 and CDR2: SQVTM and ANQGSEA. This CDR3 has 15 amino acids. It was healthy bone marrow donors who served as donors. The V and J genes are TRBV29-1 and TRBJ2-5, with a tentative D call TRBD2 (6 bases). The sequence was collected from a girl aged 2 to 10 in good health and CMV-seropositive. The specimen sequenced was PBMCs. The CDR3: CSVEDWALGGETQYF. The CDR3 DNA sequence: TGCAGCGTTGAAGATTGGGCCCTTGGAGGGGAGACCCAGTACTTC.